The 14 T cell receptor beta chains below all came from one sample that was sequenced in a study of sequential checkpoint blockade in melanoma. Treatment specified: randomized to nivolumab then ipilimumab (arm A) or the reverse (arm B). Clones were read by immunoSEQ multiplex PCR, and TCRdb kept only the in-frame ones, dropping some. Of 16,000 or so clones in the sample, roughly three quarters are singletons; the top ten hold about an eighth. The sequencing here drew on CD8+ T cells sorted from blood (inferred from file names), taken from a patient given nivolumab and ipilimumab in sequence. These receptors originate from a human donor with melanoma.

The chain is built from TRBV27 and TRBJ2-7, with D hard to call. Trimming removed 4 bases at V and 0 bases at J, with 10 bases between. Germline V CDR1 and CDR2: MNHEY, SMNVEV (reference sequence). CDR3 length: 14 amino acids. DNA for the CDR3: TGTGCCAGCAGTTCCTATCGATCCTCCTACGAGCAGTACTTC. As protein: CASSSYRSSYEQYF.

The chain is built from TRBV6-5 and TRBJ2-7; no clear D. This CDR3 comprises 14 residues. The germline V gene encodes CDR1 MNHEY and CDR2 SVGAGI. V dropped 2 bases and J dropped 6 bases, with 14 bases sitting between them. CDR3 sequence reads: CASSYRPGSIEQYF. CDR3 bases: TGTGCCAGCAGTTACCGGCCGGGTTCGATCGAGCAGTACTTC.

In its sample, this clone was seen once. CDR3 loop: CASSDIEAGAIDTQYF. Written as DNA, the CDR3 is TGCGCCAGCAGCGACATTGAAGCGGGGGCTATAGATACGCAGTATTTT. The rearrangement joins TRBV5-1 to TRBJ2-3, with 8 bases aligning to TRBD2. The germline CDR1 and CDR2 sequences are SGHRS and YFSETQ. The CDR3 runs 16 residues. V trimming: 4 bases; J trimming: 5 bases; junction bases outside the gene matches: 12.

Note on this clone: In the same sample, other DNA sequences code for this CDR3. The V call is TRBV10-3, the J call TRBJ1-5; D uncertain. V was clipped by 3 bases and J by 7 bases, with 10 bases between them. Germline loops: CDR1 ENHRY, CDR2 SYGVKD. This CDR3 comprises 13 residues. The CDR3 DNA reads TGTGCCATCAGTGAAAGTGGAGGCCAGCCCCAGCATTTT. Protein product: CAISESGGQPQHF.

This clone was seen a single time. The CDR3 here is CASQTSGRPYEQYF. In DNA, the CDR3 is TGTGCCAGCCAGACTAGCGGGCGACCCTACGAGCAGTACTTC. V usage is TRBV5-4 and J usage is TRBJ2-7; 10 bases fit TRBD2. This CDR3 is built from 14 residues. With V trimmed by 7 bases and J by 2 bases, 6 bases remained unmatched. Germline CDR1 is SGHNT and CDR2 is YYREEE (reference sequence).

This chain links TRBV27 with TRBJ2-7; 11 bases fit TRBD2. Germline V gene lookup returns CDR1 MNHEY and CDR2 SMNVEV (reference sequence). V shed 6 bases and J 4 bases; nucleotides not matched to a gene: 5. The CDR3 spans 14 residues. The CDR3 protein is CASRIAGGVYEQYF. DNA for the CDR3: TGTGCCAGCAGAATAGCGGGAGGGGTATACGAGCAGTACTTC.

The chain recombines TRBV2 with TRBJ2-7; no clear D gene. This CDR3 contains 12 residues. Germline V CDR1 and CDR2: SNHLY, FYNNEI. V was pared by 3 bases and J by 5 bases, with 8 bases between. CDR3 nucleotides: TGTGCCAGCAGTGAGTATGGCCACGAGCAGTACTTC. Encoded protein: CASSEYGHEQYF.

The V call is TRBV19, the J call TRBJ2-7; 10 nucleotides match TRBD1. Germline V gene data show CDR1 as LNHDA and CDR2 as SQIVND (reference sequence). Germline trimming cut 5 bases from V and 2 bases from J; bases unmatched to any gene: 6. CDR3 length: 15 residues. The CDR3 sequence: CASSLGDRGPYEQYF. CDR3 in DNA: TGTGCCAGTAGTCTGGGGGACAGGGGCCCCTACGAGCAGTACTTC.

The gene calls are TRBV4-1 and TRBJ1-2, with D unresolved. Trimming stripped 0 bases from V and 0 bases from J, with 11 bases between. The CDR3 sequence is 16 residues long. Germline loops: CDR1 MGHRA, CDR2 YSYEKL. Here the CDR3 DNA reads TGCGCCAGCAGCCAAGAATTAAGCCCTTCTAACTATGGCTACACCTTC. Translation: CASSQELSPSNYGYTF.

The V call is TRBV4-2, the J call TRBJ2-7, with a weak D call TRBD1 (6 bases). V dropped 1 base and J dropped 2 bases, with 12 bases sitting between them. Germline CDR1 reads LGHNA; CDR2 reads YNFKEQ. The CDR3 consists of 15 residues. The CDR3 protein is CASSQGSTGPYEQYF. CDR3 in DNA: TGTGCCAGCAGCCAAGGGTCAACAGGGCCCTACGAGCAGTACTTC.

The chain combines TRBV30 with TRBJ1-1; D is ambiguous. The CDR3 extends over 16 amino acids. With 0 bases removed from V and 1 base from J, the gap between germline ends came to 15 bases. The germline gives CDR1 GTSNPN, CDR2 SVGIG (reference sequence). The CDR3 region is CAWSVRWARRNTEAFF. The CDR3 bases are TGTGCCTGGAGTGTACGGTGGGCCAGAAGGAACACTGAAGCTTTCTTT.

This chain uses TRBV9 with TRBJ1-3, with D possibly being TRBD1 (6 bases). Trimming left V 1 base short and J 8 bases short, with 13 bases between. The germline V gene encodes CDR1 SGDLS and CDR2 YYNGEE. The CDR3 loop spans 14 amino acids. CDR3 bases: TGTGCCAGCAGCGTAAGTCGGACAGTCGACACCATATATTTT. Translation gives CASSVSRTVDTIYF.

The CDR3 region is CASSQGKDSPYEQYF. CDR3 bases: TGCGCCAGCAGCCAAGGAAAAGACAGTCCCTACGAGCAGTACTTC. The rearrangement links TRBV4-1 to TRBJ2-5; a weak D match, TRBD1 (5 bases). The DNA end is more similar to TRBJ2-7, so the J call may be wrong. CDR3 size: 15 residues. In germline, CDR1 is MGHRA, CDR2 YSYEKL.

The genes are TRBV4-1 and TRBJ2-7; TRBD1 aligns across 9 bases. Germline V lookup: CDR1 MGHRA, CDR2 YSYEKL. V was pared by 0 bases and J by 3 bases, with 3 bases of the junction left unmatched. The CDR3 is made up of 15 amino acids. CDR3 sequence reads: CASSQEATGGYEQYF. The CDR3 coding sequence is TGCGCCAGCAGCCAAGAAGCGACAGGGGGCTACGAGCAGTACTTC.